This TCR beta chain was recorded in a study of blood T cells in healthy people across ages. This clonotype was counted a few times. A J-beta primer mix and a sample-barcoded 5' primer were used in a second PCR of about 7 to 12 cycles. Via MiXCR, TCRdb re-called the 5' RACE reads, giving one row per CDR3 protein. This sample has about 1 million distinct CDR3 sequences, with 35% to 55% found just once. This sequence was found in an older woman in good health. The sample consisted of blood.

Written as DNA, the CDR3 is TGCGCCAGCAGTGGGAGGGCTAGCGGGAGAGCAATCAATGAGCAGTTCTTC. Amino acid sequence: CASSGRASGRAINEQFF. V gene TRBV10-2 combines with J gene TRBJ2-1; 10 bases fit TRBD2. Germline-derived CDR1 and CDR2 are WSHSY and SAAADI. The ends lost 4 bases at V and 6 bases at J; junction bases unmatched: 12. This CDR3 has 17 amino acids.